A single count supports the clone carrying this TCR beta chain. Only in-frame clones appear in the TCRdb table, and some are missing; sequencing was by immunoSEQ multiplex PCR. The data contain 20,000 or so clones, roughly four fifths of them singletons. This entry is derived from a study of OX40 agonist ivuxolimab in advanced cancers. Study as a whole: At around 83% male, the cohort had a mean age of 60 years, ranging from roughly 20 to 90.

CDR3 length: 13 residues. Germline-derived CDR1 and CDR2 are GTSNPN and SVGIG (reference sequence). The V end lost 2 bases, the J end lost 1 base, and 8 bases lay between the germline ends. It was autoimmune disease history or systemic immunosuppression that excluded patients. The source material was CD4+ or CD8+ T cells sorted from blood, sampled in a trial of the OX40 agonist ivuxolimab. The chain recombines TRBV30 with TRBJ1-1; no definite D call. The receptor was isolated from an adult with an advanced solid tumor such as melanoma, head and neck, liver or kidney cancer. The CDR3 coding sequence is TGTGCCTGGAGTACACTTTGGAACACTGAAGCTTTCTTT. This sequence encodes CAWSTLWNTEAFF.